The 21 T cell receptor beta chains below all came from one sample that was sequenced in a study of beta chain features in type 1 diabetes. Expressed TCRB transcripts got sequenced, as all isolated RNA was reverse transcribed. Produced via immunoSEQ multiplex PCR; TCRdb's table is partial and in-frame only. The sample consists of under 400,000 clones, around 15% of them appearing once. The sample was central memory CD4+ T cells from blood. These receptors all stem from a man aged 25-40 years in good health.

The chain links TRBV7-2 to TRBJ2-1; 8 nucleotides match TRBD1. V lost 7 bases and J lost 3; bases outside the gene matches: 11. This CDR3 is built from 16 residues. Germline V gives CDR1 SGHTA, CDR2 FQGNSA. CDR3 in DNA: TGTGCCAGCACGGGGCCGCCGGACAGGGTCTACAATGAGCAGTTCTTC. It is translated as CASTGPPDRVYNEQFF.

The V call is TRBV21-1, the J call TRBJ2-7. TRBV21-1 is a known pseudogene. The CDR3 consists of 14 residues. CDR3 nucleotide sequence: TGTGCCAGCAGCAATTTTGGGGTTTGCTACGAGCAGTACGTC. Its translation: CASSNFGVCYEQYV.

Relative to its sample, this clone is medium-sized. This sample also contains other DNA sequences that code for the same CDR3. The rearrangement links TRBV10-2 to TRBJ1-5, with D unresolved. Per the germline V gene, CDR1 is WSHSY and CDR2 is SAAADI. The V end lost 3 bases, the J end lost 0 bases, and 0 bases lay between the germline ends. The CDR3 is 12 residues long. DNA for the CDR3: TGCGCCAGCAGTGATAGCAATCAGCCCCAGCATTTT. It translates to CASSDSNQPQHF.

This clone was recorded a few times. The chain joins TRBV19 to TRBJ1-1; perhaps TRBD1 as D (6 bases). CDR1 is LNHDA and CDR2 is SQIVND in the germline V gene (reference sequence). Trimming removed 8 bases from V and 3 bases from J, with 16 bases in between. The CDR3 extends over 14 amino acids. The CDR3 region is CASGTGYRYTEAFF. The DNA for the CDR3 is TGTGCCAGTGGAACAGGGTATCGATACACTGAAGCTTTCTTT.

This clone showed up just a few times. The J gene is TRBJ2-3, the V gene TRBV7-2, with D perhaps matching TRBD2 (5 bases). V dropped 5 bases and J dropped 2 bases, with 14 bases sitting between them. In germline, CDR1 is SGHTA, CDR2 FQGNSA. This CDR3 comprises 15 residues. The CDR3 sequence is CASSRMPGNTDTQYF. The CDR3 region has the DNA TGTGCCAGCAGCAGAATGCCGGGGAACACAGATACGCAGTATTTT. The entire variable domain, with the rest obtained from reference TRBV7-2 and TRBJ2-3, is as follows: GAGVSQSPSNKVTEKGKDVELRCDPISGHTALYWYRQSLGQGLEFLIYFQGNSAPDKSGLPSDRFSAERTGGSVSTLTIQRTQQEDSAVYLCASSRMPGNTDTQYFGPGTRLTVL.

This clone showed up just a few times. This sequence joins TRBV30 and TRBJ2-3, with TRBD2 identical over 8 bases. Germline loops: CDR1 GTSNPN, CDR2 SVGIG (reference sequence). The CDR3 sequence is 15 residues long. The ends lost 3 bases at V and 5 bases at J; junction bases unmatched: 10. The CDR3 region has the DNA TGTGCCTGGAGCGGAGCGGGAGAAGGGGTAGATACGCAGTATTTT. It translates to CAWSGAGEGVDTQYF.

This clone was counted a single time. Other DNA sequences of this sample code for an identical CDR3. This CDR3 reads CATSRDQQYGYTF. The CDR3 coding sequence is TGTGCCACCAGCAGAGATCAGCAATATGGCTACACCTTC. The chain combines TRBV15 with TRBJ1-2; D is unclear. CDR1 LNHNV and CDR2 YYDKDF come from the germline V gene (reference sequence). This CDR3 is 13 amino acids long. V dropped 0 bases and J dropped 5 bases, with 7 bases sitting between them.

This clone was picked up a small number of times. The CDR3 protein is CASSASTGPTETQYF. Here the CDR3 DNA reads TGTGCCAGCAGCGCTTCGACTGGACCGACAGAGACCCAGTACTTC. The J gene is TRBJ2-5, the V gene TRBV9; no clear D. Deletions cut 3 bases from V and 4 bases from J, with 16 bases between. Germline assignment: CDR1 SGDLS and CDR2 YYNGEE. This CDR3 spans 15 amino acids.

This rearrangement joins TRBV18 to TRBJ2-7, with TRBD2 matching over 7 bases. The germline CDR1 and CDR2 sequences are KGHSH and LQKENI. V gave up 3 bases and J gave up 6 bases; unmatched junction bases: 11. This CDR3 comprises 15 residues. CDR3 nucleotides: TGTGCCAGCTCACCGCCCAACAGCAGGGAGGGCGAGCAGTACTTC. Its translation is CASSPPNSREGEQYF.

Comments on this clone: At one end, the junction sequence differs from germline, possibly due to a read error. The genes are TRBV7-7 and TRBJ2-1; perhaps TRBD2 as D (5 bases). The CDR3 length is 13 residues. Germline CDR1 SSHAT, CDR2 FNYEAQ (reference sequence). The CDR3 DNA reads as TGTGCTAGCAGCTTAGCTCCTAGCAGTGAGCAGTTCTTC. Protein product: CASSLAPSSEQFF.

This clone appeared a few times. The CDR3 DNA follows: TGCGCCAGCAGCTCAGGGGGAGAGACTGAAGCTTTCTTT. Translation gives CASSSGGETEAFF. V and J are TRBV5-1 and TRBJ1-1, with 7 nucleotides matching TRBD1. Germline CDR1 reads SGHRS; CDR2 reads YFSETQ. This CDR3 region has 13 residues. The ends lost 3 bases at V and 5 bases at J; junction bases unmatched: 4.

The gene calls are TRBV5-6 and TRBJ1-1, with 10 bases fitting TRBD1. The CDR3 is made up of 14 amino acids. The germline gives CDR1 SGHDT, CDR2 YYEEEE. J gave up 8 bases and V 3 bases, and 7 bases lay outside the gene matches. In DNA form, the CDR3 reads TGTGCCAGCAGCTCGGACAGGGGGTTCACCGAAGCTTTCTTT. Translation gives CASSSDRGFTEAFF.

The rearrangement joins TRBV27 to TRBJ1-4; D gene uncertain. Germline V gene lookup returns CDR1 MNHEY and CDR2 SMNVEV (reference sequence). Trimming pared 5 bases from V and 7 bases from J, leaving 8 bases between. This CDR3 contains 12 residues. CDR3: CASSAPGEKLFF. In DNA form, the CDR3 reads TGTGCCAGCAGTGCTCCCGGTGAAAAACTGTTTTTT.

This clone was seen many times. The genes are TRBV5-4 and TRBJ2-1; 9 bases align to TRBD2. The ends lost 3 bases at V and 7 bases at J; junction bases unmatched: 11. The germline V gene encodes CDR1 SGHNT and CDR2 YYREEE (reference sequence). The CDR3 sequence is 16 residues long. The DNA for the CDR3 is TGTGCCAGCAGCTCGACCCATAGCGGGAGAGGAAATGAGCAGTTCTTC. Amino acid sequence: CASSSTHSGRGNEQFF.

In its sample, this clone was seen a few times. The CDR3 is CASRLDRDEV. For the CDR3, the DNA is TGTGCCAGCAGGCTGGACAGGGACGAGGTC. The rearrangement links TRBV11-1 to TRBJ2-7; 8 bases agree with TRBD1. There are 10 residues in the CDR3. CDR1 is SGHAT, CDR2 FQDESV, per germline (reference sequence).

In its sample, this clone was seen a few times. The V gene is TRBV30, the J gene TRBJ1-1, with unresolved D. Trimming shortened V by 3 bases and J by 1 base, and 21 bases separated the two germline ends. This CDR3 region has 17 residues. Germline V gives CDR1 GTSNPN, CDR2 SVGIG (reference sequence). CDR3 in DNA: TGTGCCTGGAGCCCCGAAGATAGATTTCGAACGAACACTGAAGCTTTCTTT. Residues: CAWSPEDRFRTNTEAFF.

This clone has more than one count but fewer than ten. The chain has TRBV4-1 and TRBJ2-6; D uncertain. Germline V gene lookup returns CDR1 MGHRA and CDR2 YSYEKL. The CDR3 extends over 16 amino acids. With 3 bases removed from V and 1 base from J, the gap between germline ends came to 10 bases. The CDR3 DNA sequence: TGCGCCAGCAGCCAGCCGTTGAAGTCTGGGGCCAACGTCCTGACTTTC. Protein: CASSQPLKSGANVLTF.

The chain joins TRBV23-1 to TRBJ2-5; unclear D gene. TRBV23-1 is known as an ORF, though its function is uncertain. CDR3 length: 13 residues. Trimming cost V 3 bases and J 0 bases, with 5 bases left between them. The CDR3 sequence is CASSHRNQETQYF. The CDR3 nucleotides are TGCGCCAGCAGTCACCGGAACCAAGAGACCCAGTACTTC.

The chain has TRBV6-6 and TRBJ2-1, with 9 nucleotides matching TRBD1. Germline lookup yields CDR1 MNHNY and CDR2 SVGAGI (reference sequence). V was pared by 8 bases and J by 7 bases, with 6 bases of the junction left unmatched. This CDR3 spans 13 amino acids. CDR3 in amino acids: CASDRGILNEQFF. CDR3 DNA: TGTGCCAGCGACAGGGGGATACTGAATGAGCAGTTCTTC.

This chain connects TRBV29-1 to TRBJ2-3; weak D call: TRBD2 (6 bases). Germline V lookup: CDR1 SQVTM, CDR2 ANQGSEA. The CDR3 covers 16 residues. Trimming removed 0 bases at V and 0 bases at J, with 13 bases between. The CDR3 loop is CSVEDRWRGSTDTQYF. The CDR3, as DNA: TGCAGCGTTGAAGATCGTTGGCGGGGTAGCACAGATACGCAGTATTTT.

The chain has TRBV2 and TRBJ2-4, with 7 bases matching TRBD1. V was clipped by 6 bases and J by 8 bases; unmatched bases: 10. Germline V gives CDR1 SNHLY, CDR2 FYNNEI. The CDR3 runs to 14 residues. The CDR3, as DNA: TGTGCCAGCAGGGAAACACAGGGGTGGGACATTCAGTACTTC. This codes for CASRETQGWDIQYF.